What follows is one TCR beta chain and its context. This entry comes from a study of blood T cell repertoires in COVID-19. CDR3 length equals 15 residues. The J segment lost 8 bases and the V segment lost 3 bases, leaving 10 bases of the junction unmatched. Germline loops: CDR1 SNHLY, CDR2 FYNNEI. Methods used by the authors: Nucleated cell number was recorded as an estimate derived from reference gene primer amplification. Profiling relied on immunoSEQ multiplex PCR, and the TCRdb table lists in-frame clones only, not all of them. Clonal size and the V and J genes are those of that table, whereas D and trimming came from the DNA. The sample has some 110,000 clones, 83% seen once.

The specimen sequenced was peripheral blood. The origin of this receptor is a man aged 25-45 years with acute or convalescent COVID-19. This chain uses TRBV2 with TRBJ2-1, with TRBD2 identical over 7 bases. CDR3 bases: TGTGCCAGCAGTGACCTAGCGGCGTATCGGGATGAGCAGTTCTTC. It is translated as CASSDLAAYRDEQFF. Looking up the rest from reference TRBV2 and TRBJ2-1 gives the full variable domain: EPEVTQTPSHQVTQMGQEVILRCVPISNHLYFYWYRQILGQKVEFLVSFYNNEISEKSEIFDDQFSVERPDGSNFTLKIRSTKLEDSAMYFCASSDLAAYRDEQFFGPGTRLTVL.